The T cell receptor (beta chain) described here comes from a study of T-cell memory formation after mild COVID-19. MiXCR, applied by TCRdb to the 5' RACE reads, yields one record per CDR3 protein. The sample yields around 340,000 distinct CDR3 sequences, 15% seen once. From germline, CDR1 is ENHRY and CDR2 SYGVKD. This CDR3 has 14 residues. V gave up 8 bases and J gave up 0 bases, with 8 bases separating them. This receptor was identified in a man aged 18 to 29 who had mild COVID-19 (a few samples of this study predate the infection). Cell type and time point are not known. The gene calls are TRBV10-3 and TRBJ2-6; maybe TRBD1 (5 bases). The sample consisted of PBMCs or a T cell subset sorted from them (not recorded which). The CDR3 sequence is CAIRGASGANVLTF. The CDR3 nucleotides are TGTGCCATCCGTGGGGCCTCTGGGGCCAACGTCCTGACTTTC.